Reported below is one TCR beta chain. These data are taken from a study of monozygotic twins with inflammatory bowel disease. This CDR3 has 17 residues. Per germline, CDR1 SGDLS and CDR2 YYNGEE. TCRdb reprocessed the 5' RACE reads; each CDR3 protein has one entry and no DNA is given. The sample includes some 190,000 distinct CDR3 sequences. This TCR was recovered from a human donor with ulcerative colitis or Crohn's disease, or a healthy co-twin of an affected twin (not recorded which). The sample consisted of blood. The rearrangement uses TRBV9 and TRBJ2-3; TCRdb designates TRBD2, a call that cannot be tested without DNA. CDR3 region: CASSVLAGGPVKDTQYF.